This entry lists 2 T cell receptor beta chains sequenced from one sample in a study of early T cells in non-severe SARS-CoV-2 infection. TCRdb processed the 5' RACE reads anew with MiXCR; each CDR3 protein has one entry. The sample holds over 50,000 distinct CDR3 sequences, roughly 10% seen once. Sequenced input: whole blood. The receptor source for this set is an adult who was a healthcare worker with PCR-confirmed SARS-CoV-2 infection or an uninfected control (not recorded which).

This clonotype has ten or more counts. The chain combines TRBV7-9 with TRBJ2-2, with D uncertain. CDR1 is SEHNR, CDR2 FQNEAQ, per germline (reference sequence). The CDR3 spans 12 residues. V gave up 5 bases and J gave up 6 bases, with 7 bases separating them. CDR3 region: CASSPDAGELFF. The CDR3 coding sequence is TGTGCCAGCAGCCCCGACGCCGGGGAGCTGTTTTTT.

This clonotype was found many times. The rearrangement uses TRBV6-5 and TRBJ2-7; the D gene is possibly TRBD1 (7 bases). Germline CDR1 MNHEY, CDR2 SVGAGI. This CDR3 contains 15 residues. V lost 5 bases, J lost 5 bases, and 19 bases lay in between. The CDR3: CASSEPGGLLNEQYF. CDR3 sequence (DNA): TGTGCCAGCAGTGAACCAGGGGGGCTTCTCAACGAGCAGTACTTC.